This T cell receptor (beta chain) was found in a study of blood T cell repertoires in COVID-19. Per the original data handling: Amplified reference gene primers provided the basis for estimating nucleated cell counts. Repertoires were generated with immunoSEQ multiplex PCR, while TCRdb's copy carries only in-frame clones and drops some. D and trimming were read from the DNA, whereas the V and J calls and clone size are those reported in that table. The sample holds 540,000 or so clones; around 90% are singletons and the top ten take 7.8%. Trimming took off 6 bases at V and 9 bases at J, with 18 bases between the two ends. This CDR3 contains 14 residues. Germline values: CDR1 MDHEN, CDR2 SYDVKM. Enrollment of patients from Seattle took place during active infection, with longitudinal follow-up.

V is TRBV28 and J is TRBJ1-5, with D possibly matching TRBD1 (6 bases). Sequenced: peripheral blood. The clonotype comes from a woman in her forties or fifties with COVID-19, enrolled during active disease. CDR3 coding DNA: TGTGCCAGCAGCTCTGGTGCAGGGGCAGGGCCCCAGCATTTT. Amino acids: CASSSGAGAGPQHF.